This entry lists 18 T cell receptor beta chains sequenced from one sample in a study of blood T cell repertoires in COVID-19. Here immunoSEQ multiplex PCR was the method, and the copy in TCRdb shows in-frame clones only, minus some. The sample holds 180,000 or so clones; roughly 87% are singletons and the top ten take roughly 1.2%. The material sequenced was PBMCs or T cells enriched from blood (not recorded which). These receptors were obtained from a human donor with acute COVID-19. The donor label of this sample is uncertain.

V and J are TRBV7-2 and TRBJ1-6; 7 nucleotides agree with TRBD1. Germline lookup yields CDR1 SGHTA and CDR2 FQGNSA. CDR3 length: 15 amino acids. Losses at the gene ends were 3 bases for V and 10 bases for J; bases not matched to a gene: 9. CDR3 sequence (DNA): TGTGCCAGCAGCTTTTTGACAGGGCCAGGATCACCCCTCCACTTT. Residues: CASSFLTGPGSPLHF.

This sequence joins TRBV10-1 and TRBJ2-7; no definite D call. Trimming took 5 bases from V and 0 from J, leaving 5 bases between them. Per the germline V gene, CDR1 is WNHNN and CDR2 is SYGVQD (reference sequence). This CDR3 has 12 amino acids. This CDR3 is CASSSFSYEQYF. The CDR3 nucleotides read TGCGCCAGCAGTTCCTTCTCCTACGAGCAGTACTTC.

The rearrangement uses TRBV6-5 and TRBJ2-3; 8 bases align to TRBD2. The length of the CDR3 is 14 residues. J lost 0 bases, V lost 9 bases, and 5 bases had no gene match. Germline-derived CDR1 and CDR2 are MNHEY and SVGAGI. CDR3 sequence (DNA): TGTGCCAGTTCTAGCGGGCTTAGCACAGATACGCAGTATTTT. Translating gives CASSSGLSTDTQYF.

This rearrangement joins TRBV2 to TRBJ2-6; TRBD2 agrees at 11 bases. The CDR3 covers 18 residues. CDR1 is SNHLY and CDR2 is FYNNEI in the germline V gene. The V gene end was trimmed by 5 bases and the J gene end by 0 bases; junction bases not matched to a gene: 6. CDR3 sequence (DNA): TGTGCCAGCAGTAGGGGACTAGCGGATGACTCTGGGGCCAACGTCCTGACTTTC. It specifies CASSRGLADDSGANVLTF.

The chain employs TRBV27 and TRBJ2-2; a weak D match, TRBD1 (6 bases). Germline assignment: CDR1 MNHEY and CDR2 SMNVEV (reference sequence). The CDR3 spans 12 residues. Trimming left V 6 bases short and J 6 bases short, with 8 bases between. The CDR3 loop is CASSRQAGELFF. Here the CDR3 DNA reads TGTGCCAGCAGCCGACAGGCCGGGGAGCTGTTTTTT.

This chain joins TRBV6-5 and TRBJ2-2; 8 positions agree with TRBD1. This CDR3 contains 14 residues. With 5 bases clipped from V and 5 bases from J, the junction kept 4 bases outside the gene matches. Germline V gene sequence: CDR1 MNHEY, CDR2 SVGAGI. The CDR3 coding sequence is TGTGCCAGCAGTCAGGGGGCGGGAACCGGGGAGCTGTTTTTT. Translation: CASSQGAGTGELFF.

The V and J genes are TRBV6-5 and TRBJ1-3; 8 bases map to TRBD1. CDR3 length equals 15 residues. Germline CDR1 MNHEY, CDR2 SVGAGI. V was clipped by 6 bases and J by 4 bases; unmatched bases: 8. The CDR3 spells CASSSDRVDGNTIYF. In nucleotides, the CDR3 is TGTGCCAGCAGCTCGGACAGGGTTGACGGAAACACCATATATTTT.

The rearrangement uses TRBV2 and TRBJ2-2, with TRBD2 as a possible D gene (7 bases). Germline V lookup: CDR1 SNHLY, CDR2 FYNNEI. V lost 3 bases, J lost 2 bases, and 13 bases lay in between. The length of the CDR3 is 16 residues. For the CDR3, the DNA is TGTGCCAGCAGTGACGGGGGGCCTGATAACACCGGGGAGCTGTTTTTT. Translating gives CASSDGGPDNTGELFF.

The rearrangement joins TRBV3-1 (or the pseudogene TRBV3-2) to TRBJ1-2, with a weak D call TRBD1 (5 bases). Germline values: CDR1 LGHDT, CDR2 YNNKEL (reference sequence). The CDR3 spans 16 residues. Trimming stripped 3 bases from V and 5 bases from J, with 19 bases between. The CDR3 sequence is CASSQTSGRWGYGYTF. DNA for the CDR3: TGTGCCAGCAGCCAGACGTCAGGGCGGTGGGGATATGGCTACACCTTC.

The CDR3 loop is CASSPDGGFGEKLFF. CDR3 nucleotide sequence: TGCGCCAGCAGCCCGGATGGGGGGTTCGGGGAAAAACTGTTTTTT. The V call is TRBV5-1, the J call TRBJ1-4, with D possibly TRBD1 on 5 matching bases. V lost 4 bases to trimming and J lost 8 bases, with 18 bases between them. This CDR3 comprises 15 residues. Germline V gene sequence: CDR1 SGHRS, CDR2 YFSETQ. Complete variable domain (other parts from reference TRBV5-1 and TRBJ1-4): KAGVTQTPRYLIKTRGQQVTLSCSPISGHRSVSWYQQTPGQGLQFLFEYFSETQRNKGNFPGRFSGRQFSNSRSEMNVSTLELGDSALYLCASSPDGGFGEKLFFGSGTQLSVL.

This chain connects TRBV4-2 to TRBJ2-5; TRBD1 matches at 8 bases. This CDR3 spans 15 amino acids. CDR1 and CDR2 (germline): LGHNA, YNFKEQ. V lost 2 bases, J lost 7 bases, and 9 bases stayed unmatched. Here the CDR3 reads CASSQSRDRSGTQYF. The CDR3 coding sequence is TGTGCCAGCAGCCAATCCCGGGACAGGTCGGGGACCCAGTACTTC.

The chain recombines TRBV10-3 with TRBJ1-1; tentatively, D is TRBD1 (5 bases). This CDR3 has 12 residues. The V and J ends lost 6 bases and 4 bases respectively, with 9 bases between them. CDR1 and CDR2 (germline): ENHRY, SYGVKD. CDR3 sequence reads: CAIRGEATEAFF. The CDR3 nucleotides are TGTGCCATCAGAGGGGAGGCCACTGAAGCTTTCTTT.

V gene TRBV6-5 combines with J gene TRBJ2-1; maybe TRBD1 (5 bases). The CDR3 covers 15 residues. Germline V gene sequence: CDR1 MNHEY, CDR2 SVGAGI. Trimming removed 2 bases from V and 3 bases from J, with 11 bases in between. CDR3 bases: TGTGCCAGCAGTTACGGGGCAGGGAACTACAATGAGCAGTTCTTC. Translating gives CASSYGAGNYNEQFF.

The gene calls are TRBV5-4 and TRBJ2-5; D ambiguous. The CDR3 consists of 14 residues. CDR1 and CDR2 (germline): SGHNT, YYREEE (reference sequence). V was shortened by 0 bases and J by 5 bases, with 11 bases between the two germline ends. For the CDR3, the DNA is TGTGCCAGCAGCTTGGGAGATCTGGAGGAGACCCAGTACTTC. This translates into CASSLGDLEETQYF.

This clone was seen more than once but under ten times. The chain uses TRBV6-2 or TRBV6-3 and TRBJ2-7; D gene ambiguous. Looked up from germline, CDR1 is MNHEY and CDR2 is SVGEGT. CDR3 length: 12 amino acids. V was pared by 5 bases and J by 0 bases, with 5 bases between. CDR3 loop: CASSHSSYEQYF. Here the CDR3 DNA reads TGTGCCAGCAGTCATTCCTCCTACGAGCAGTACTTC.

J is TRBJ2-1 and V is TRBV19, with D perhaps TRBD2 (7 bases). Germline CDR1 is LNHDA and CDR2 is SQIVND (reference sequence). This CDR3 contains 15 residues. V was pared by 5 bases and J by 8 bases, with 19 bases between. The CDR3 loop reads CASSSRRLGGHEQFF. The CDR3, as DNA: TGTGCCAGTAGTTCCCGTCGTCTGGGGGGGCATGAGCAGTTCTTC.

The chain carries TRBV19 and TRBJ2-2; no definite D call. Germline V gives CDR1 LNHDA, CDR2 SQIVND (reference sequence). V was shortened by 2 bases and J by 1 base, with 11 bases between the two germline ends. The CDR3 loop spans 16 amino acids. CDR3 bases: TGTGCCAGTAGTATACTTGCACAATTGAACACCGGGGAGCTGTTTTTT. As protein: CASSILAQLNTGELFF.

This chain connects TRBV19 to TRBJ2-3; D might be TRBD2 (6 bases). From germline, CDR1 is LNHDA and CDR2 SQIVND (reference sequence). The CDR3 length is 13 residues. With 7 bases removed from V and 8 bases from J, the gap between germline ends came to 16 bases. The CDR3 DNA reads TGTGCCAGTAATCCCGGGAGTCCGGGTACGCAGTATTTT. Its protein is CASNPGSPGTQYF.